These T cell receptor beta chains were read from a single sample in a study of T cells in localized non-small cell lung cancer. Measured with immunoSEQ multiplex PCR; TCRdb has only the in-frame clones, and not every one. The sample contains 23,000 or so clones, approximately 90% of which appear only once. The sample was peripheral blood, taken before any cancer treatment. All receptors come from a woman aged 40 to 75 with stage I lung adenocarcinoma. CDR3s include the opening cysteine and the closing phenylalanine or tryptophan. D genes are given only for firm matches. A row's size may be missing; if present it is once, few, many or a size class.

>TRBD1|TRBV7-9|TRBJ2-3|NA
CASSLGRTGPHTQYF
TGTGCCAGCAGCTTAGGACGGACAGGGCCCCATACGCAGTATTTT
>NA|TRBV15|TRBJ2-7|NA
CATRGSSYEQYF
TGTGCCACCCGGGGGAGCTCCTACGAGCAGTACTTC
>NA|TRBV28|TRBJ2-3|NA
CASSWVMDTQYF
TGTGCCAGCAGTTGGGTTATGGATACGCAGTATTTT
>NA|TRBV27|TRBJ1-2|NA
CALFSYGYTF
TGTGCCTTATTCTCCTATGGCTACACCTTC
>NA|TRBV7-9|TRBJ1-4|NA
CASSLGATGLGNEKLFF
TGTGCCAGCAGCTTAGGGGCCACAGGTCTAGGGAATGAAAAACTGTTTTTT
>TRBD1|TRBV27|TRBJ1-3|NA
CASSSVGTGPLSGNTIYF
TGTGCCAGCAGTTCCGTAGGGACAGGGCCTCTCTCTGGAAACACCATATATTTT
>NA|TRBV5-1|TRBJ2-5|once
CASSLRPGAQETQYF
TGCGCCAGCAGCTTGCGCCCGGGGGCTCAAGAGACCCAGTACTTC
>NA|TRBV11-3|TRBJ1-3|once
CASSSGGAGGNTIYF
TGTGCCAGCAGCTCCGGTGGAGCCGGGGGAAACACCATATATTTT
>NA|TRBV30|TRBJ2-2|once
CAWSVQGTGELFF
TGTGCCTGGAGTGTTCAGGGCACCGGGGAGCTGTTTTTT
>NA|TRBV6-5|TRBJ2-7|NA
CASRGTGQLYEQYF
TGTGCCAGCAGGGGAACGGGACAACTCTACGAGCAGTACTTC
>NA|TRBV5-1|TRBJ2-1|NA
CASSLDPAGWWNEQFF
TGCGCCAGCAGCTTGGACCCAGCGGGCTGGTGGAATGAGCAGTTCTTC
>TRBD2|TRBV6-1|TRBJ2-1|NA
CASSVIGLAGAGNEQFF
TGTGCCAGCAGTGTGATAGGACTAGCGGGAGCCGGCAATGAGCAGTTCTTC
>NA|TRBV10-1|TRBJ2-3|NA
CASSESGPTDTQYF
TGCGCCAGCAGTGAGTCCGGCCCCACAGATACGCAGTATTTT
>TRBD2|TRBV7-9|TRBJ2-7|NA
CASSFLAGSSYEQYF
TGTGCCAGCAGCTTTCTAGCGGGGAGCTCCTACGAGCAGTACTTC
>NA|TRBV14|TRBJ2-3|NA
CASSQEAGLNTDTQYF
TGTGCCAGCAGCCAAGAGGCAGGGTTGAACACAGATACGCAGTATTTT
>NA|TRBV5-1|TRBJ2-3|NA
CASSLGSRSRGDTQYF
TGCGCCAGCAGCTTGGGTAGTCGCAGTCGAGGGGATACGCAGTATTTT
>TRBD1|TRBV6-5|TRBJ2-5|NA
CASSYTGTGDLKTQYF
TGTGCCAGCAGTTACACCGGGACAGGTGACTTGAAGACCCAGTACTTC
>TRBD2|TRBV5-1|TRBJ2-7|NA
CASSLGAGVEEQYF
TGCGCCAGCAGCTTGGGAGCGGGAGTGGAAGAGCAGTACTTC
>TRBD2|TRBV19|TRBJ2-5|NA
CASSRLAGGQETQYF
TGTGCCAGTAGTAGACTAGCGGGAGGTCAAGAGACCCAGTACTTC
>NA|TRBV7-8|TRBJ2-2|NA
CASSWPIGLSNTGELFF
TGTGCCAGCAGCTGGCCTATCGGACTCTCGAACACCGGGGAGCTGTTTTTT
>NA|TRBV5-1|TRBJ1-6|NA
CASSLEGNNSPLHF
TGCGCCAGCAGCTTGGAAGGGAACAATTCACCCCTCCACTTT
>NA|TRBV6-1|TRBJ2-5|NA
CASSVRAETQYF
TGTGCCAGCAGTGTAAGGGCGGAGACCCAGTACTTC
>NA|TRBV11-2|TRBJ2-7|NA
CASSSSSRSFWEQYF
TGTGCCAGCAGCTCCTCCTCGCGGTCCTTTTGGGAGCAGTACTTC
>NA|TRBV18|TRBJ1-2|NA
CASSPSGYGYTF
TGTGCCAGCTCACCATCCGGGTATGGCTACACCTTC
>NA|TRBV9|TRBJ2-1|NA
CASSPQGSSYNEQFF
TGTGCCAGCAGCCCCCAGGGGAGCTCCTACAATGAGCAGTTCTTC
>NA|TRBV6-1|TRBJ1-2|NA
CASSESWADTLSGYTF
TGTGCCAGCAGTGAAAGTTGGGCCGACACTCTAAGTGGCTACACCTTC
>NA|TRBV21-1|TRBJ2-7|NA
CASSKVITSEGRTLYEQYF
TGTGCCAGCAGCAAAGTAATCACCTCAGAGGGCAGGACACTCTACGAGCAGTACTTC
>NA|TRBV19|TRBJ1-6|NA
CASKEKSSYNSPLHF
TGTGCCAGTAAGGAGAAGAGCTCCTATAATTCACCCCTCCACTTT
>NA|TRBV18|TRBJ2-1|NA
CASSPSENEQFF
TGTGCCAGCTCACCATCAGAGAATGAGCAGTTCTTC
>NA|TRBV12-5|TRBJ2-2|NA
CASGLVLRGTGELFF
TGTGCTAGTGGTTTGGTACTGCGGGGCACCGGGGAGCTGTTTTTT
>NA|TRBV4-1|TRBJ2-5|NA
CASSRYSEGETQYF
TGCGCCAGCAGCCGTTACTCGGAGGGGGAGACCCAGTACTTC